The present entry profiles one T cell receptor beta chain with its context. The antigen remains unidentified. This CDR3 contains 13 residues. Per the germline V gene, CDR1 is SGHDN and CDR2 is FVKESK. V lost 5 bases and J lost 10; bases outside the gene matches: 7. This sample was included in a study of cytomegalovirus exposure and HLA in healthy donors. Whole-study results and caveats: Rarity marked most TCR sequences, yet some public TCRs occurred in many donors.

The PCR made use of 60 Vbeta and 13 Jbeta primers. The assay was immunoSEQ multiplex PCR, and TCRdb's table has in-frame clones only and misses some. The sample includes over 150,000 clones, about 63% seen only once; the top ten take 2.8%. The source material was PBMCs. The sequence derives from a woman in her thirties or forties in good health and CMV-seropositive. This chain uses TRBV14 with TRBJ1-1; 10 bases match TRBD1. The CDR3 region is CASSNRDRGLAFF. The CDR3 nucleotides are TGTGCCAGCAGCAACCGGGACAGGGGTTTAGCTTTCTTT. The complete variable domain, with remaining parts taken from reference TRBV14 and TRBJ1-1, reads EAGVTQFPSHSVIEKGQTVTLRCDPISGHDNLYWYRRVMGKEIKFLLHFVKESKQDESGMPNNRFLAERTGGTYSTLKVQPAELEDSGVYFCASSNRDRGLAFFGQGTRLTVV.